A selection of T cell receptor beta chains follows, all from one sample in a study of response to subunit inactivated influenza vaccine. TCRdb reanalysed the RT-PCR reads using MiXCR and keeps one entry per CDR3 protein. The repertoire consists of some 200,000 distinct CDR3 sequences, with more than 10% occurring once and the leading ten covering over 25%. The same data also went into a second study, on T cells expressing NK-cell markers.

The sequenced sample was CD8+ T cells sorted from PBMCs, obtained about 13 days after vaccination. The source is a middle-aged man who received an inactivated influenza vaccine. CDR3s include the opening cysteine and the closing phenylalanine or tryptophan. Fields, in order: V gene, J gene, clone size, D gene, CDR3 DNA, CDR3 protein. D genes are given only for firm matches. Rows give clone size only sometimes, using once, few, many, or a class for an expanded clone.

TRBV4-1	TRBJ2-1	few	TRBD1	TGCGCCAGCAGCCAAGACAGGGGGCTTACGGAGCAGTTCTTC	CASSQDRGLTEQFF
TRBV24-1	TRBJ2-2	-	-	TGTGCCACCAGTGACGTGGGAGTTGGGGAGCTGTTTTTT	CATSDVGVGELFF
TRBV6-2/TRBV6-3	TRBJ2-7	-	TRBD2	TGTGCCAGCAGTTACGCCCTCGGGACTAGCGGGGTAGAGCAGTACTTC	CASSYALGTSGVEQYF
TRBV5-5	TRBJ2-7	-	-	TGTGCCAGCGCTTTGGTCGGGGCAGGCTACGAGCAGTACTTC	CASALVGAGYEQYF
TRBV20-1	TRBJ2-2	few	-	TGCAGTGCTAGACGCAAGGGACGGAACACCGGGGAGCTGTTTTTT	CSARRKGRNTGELFF
TRBV9	TRBJ1-2	many	-	TGTGCCATTTTCACAGCCTCTAACTATGTTAGCTACACCTTC	CAIFTASNYVSYTF
TRBV7-9	TRBJ2-3	few	-	TGTGCCAGCAGCTTAGAAGTAGATACGCAGTATTTT	CASSLEVDTQYF
TRBV24-1	TRBJ2-1	-	-	TGTGCCACCAGTGCTTACAATGAGCAGTTCTTC	CATSAYNEQFF
TRBV27	TRBJ2-2	few	-	TGTGCCAGCAGTTTAGTTCCGGACGCCGGGGAGCTGTTTTTT	CASSLVPDAGELFF
TRBV7-9	TRBJ1-5	-	-	TGTGCCAGCAGCTTATCAGGGCTCGATCAGCCCCAGCATTTT	CASSLSGLDQPQHF
TRBV4-3	TRBJ2-3	few	TRBD2	TGCGCCAGCAGCCAAGATCCGGGGACTACCCCAGATACGCAGTATTTT	CASSQDPGTTPDTQYF
TRBV12-3/TRBV12-4	TRBJ2-6	-	-	TGTGCCAGCAGTAACAGGGACTCTGGGGCCAACGTCCTGACTTTC	CASSNRDSGANVLTF
TRBV29-1	TRBJ2-7	many	-	TGCAGCGGGGAGTTGGACTACGAGCAGTACTTC	CSGELDYEQYF
TRBV11-2	TRBJ2-5	many	-	TGTGCCAGCAGCCCCCCTATCCCGGAGACCCAGTACTTC	CASSPPIPETQYF
TRBV5-1	TRBJ2-1	few	-	TGCGCCAGCAGCCCGGCCCTTCTAACAGGATTCGAGCAGTTCTTC	CASSPALLTGFEQFF
TRBV5-1	TRBJ2-3	many	-	TGCGCCAGCTTCCTGGGGGGCTTGAACACAGATACGCAGTATTTT	CASFLGGLNTDTQYF
TRBV27	TRBJ2-7	-	-	TGTGCCAGCAGTCCCGCCGGGCGGGGATCCCTCGCCTACGAGCAGTACTTC	CASSPAGRGSLAYEQYF
TRBV7-2	TRBJ2-4	-	-	TGTGCCAGCAGCTTAGGGGGTGGGACAATATTCGACATTCAGTACTTC	CASSLGGGTIFDIQYF
TRBV28	TRBJ1-5	-	-	TGTGCCAGCAGTTTCAAAGCCCTCAGCAATCAGCCCCAGCATTTT	CASSFKALSNQPQHF